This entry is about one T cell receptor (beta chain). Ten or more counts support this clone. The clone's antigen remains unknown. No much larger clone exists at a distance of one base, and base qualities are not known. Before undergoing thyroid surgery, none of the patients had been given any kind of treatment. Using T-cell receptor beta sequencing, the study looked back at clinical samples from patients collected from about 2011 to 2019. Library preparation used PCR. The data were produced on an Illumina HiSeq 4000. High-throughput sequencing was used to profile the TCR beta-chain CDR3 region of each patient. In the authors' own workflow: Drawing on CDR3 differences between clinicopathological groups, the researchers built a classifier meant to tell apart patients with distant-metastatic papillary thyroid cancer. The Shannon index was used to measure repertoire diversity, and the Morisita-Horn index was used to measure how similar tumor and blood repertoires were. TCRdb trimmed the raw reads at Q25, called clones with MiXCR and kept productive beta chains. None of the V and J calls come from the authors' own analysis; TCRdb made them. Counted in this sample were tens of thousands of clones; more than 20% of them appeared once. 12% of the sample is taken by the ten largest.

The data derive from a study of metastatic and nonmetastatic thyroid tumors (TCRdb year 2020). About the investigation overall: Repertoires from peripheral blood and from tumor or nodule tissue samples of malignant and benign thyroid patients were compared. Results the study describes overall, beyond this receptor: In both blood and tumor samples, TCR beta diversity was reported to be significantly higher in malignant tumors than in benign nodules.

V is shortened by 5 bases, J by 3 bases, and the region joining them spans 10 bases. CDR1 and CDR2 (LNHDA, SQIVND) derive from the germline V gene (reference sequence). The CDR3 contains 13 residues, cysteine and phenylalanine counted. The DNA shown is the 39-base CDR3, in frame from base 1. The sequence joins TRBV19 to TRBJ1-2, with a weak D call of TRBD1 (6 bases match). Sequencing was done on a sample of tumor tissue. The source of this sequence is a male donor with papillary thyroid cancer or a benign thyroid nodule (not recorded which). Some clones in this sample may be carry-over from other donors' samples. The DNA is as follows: TGTGCCAGTAGTCTACAGGGAGACTATGGCTACACCTTC. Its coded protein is CASSLQGDYGYTF.